This TCR beta chain was captured by sequencing in a study of T-cell reconstitution after alpha-beta-depleted transplantation in children. General study findings and limits: Recipient T cells and thymic progenitors that survived were the source of the high TCRbeta diversity seen at day 60 in some patients. Reportedly, only several hundred clones from non-depleted graft cells drove alpha-beta T-cell counts at about two months. At one year after transplant, newly produced T cells mostly accounted for T-cell counts and diversity.

Concerning this clonotype: Its antigen is as yet unknown.

Unique molecular identifiers were incorporated into the prepared TCRbeta library. From the PCR reads, TCRdb called clonotypes with MiXCR, one entry per CDR3 protein. The sample includes 700,000 or so distinct CDR3 sequences, about an eighth of them seen just once. The CDR3 is 15 residues long. Germline CDR1 and CDR2: KGHDR and SFDVKD. V shed 6 bases, J shed 5 bases, and the junction held 9 bases outside the gene matches. The chain uses TRBV24-1 and TRBJ1-5, with 7 bases matching TRBD1. This clonotype was sampled from a girl between 2 and 10 years old with congenital amegakaryocytic thrombocytopenia, due to receive a stem cell transplant. The sequencing used PBMCs, collected before TCRalphabeta/CD19-depleted stem cell transplant. The CDR3 here is CATSPTGTADQPQHF. CDR3 nucleotides: TGTGCCACCAGTCCCACCGGGACAGCCGATCAGCCCCAGCATTTT.